Sequencing of this T cell receptor (beta chain) was carried out in a study of shared clonotypes between healthy human individuals (dated by TCRdb to 2018 to 2021). General notes on the study: A couple of women and a few men aged 18 to 49 years were included in the cohort. Per donor, leukapheresis produced somewhere between about 0.8 and 9 billion PBMCs. The study deeply sequenced blood TCR repertoires of five healthy adults to estimate repertoire size and the extent of clonotype sharing between individuals. Libraries were prepared and TCR repertoires were sequenced by different laboratories using diverse techniques, in order to increase sequencing depth and limit assay-specific biases. For each donor, CD4 naive and CD4 memory were each given three plates, CD8 naive was given two plates, and CD8 memory was given one plate.

Looking up the germline V gene yields CDR1 SGHTS and CDR2 YDEGEE. Trimming costs V 3 bases and J 6 bases, and their ends lie 10 bases apart. The CDR3 measures 12 amino acids from cysteine to phenylalanine. Only the CDR3 DNA stays, 36 bases, in frame from base 1. Study-wide findings and limitations: Sampling was limited to blood, and TCR repertoires in tissue likely differ from TCR repertoires in blood. Estimated clonotype richness was generally larger for naive than for memory subsets. Because the study included only a small number of donors, the genetic and exposure-history diversity represented was limited. Compared with non-shared clonotypes, the clonotypes found in all four sorted-subset donors had higher generation probabilities. When a handful of donors were compared, the shared fraction of clonotypes was around 5% for naive CD4, about 4% for naive CD8, 2% to 2.5% for memory CD4, and 0.35% to 0.4% for memory CD8. Pairwise subsampling led to the expectation that sequencing depth would affect the degree of clonotype sharing among donors. Incomplete sequencing was indicated by rarefaction of sorted-subset datasets, despite the large sequencing depth.

TCR CDR3 regions were amplified from genomic DNA by multiplex PCR using the deep immunoSEQ assay. Extracted genomic DNA from each cell subset was spread evenly across all wells of several immunoSEQ 96-well plates, with each plate serving as a replicate. For sorted subsets, approximately 210 ng of genomic DNA, equivalent to 30,000 or so T cell genomes, went into each replicate PCR. Purified libraries were quantified with a Qubit 3.0 fluorometer, sized on a Bioanalyzer 2100, and re-quantified with the KAPA Library Quantification kit. Every immunoSEQ 96-well plate was sequenced on a separate single-read 150-cycle Illumina NextSeq 550 flow cell. The authors processed their data as follows. Because the immunoSEQ output included only junctional sequences and no quality scores, the filtering could not be the same as the filtering used for full-length reads. Sequences were annotated with PyIR, a Python wrapper for IgBLAST v1.9, and V/J genes and CDR3 were assigned using IMGT germline references. Reads were filtered out if the reads had weak V/J assignments (E-value above 1e-6), no CDR3, stop codons, out-of-frame junctions, or ambiguous translated residues. V3J clonotypes were defined as sequences sharing an identical inferred V gene, J gene, and CDR3 amino acid sequence. Percentage overlap between repertoires was computed as shared unique clonotypes divided by the size of the smaller repertoire. Richness of each repertoire was evaluated using RTK rarefaction, the Chao1 estimator, and Recon v2.1 estimates of unobserved clonotypes. Generation probabilities for all TCRbeta clonotypes obtained by the gDNA method from a handful of donors were computed using OLGA. TCRdb provides this immuneACCESS table in a form limited to in-frame rearrangements. Some clones are lacking; in checked studies, under half of them reflect an unresolved V gene, and why the rest are absent is not known. The V and J calls and clone size come from that table; D and trimming were worked out from the DNA. The table for this sample lists more than 2 million clones; 85% to 95% of them were counted only once. Roughly 1.1% of the sample rests with the top ten.

For the CD8 naive samples, CD45RO-negative cells were positively selected for CCR7, yielding a CD45RA+CCR7+ population from which TemRA cells were excluded. Donors were healthy HIV-negative adults with no recently reported acute infections or vaccinations. Only Caucasian adults living in Nashville, Tennessee, USA were represented among the donors. After blood collection by leukapheresis, PBMCs were isolated using Ficoll-Histopaque density gradient centrifugation and then cryopreserved in the vapor phase of liquid nitrogen. Analytical flow cytometry was used to check the purity and quantity of every magnetically sorted T cell population. From each sorted fraction, genomic DNA was isolated and quantified by UV absorbance on a Nanodrop 2000c. As regards this clone: Its specific antigen is unknown. Per-base qualities were not stored, and no clone one base away is much larger.

The sequencing sample was made of naive CD8+ T cells sorted from blood. According to the study, the label for this sample's cell subset or site signals: CD45RA+CCR7+. The V and J genes are TRBV5-8 and TRBJ2-7, with TRBD1 as a weak D call on 5 bases. This clonotype was obtained from a man in his late teens or twenties in good health. The CDR3 is CASSWGLGEQYF. The DNA reads as follows: TGTGCCAGCAGCTGGGGCCTGGGCGAGCAGTACTTC. The reference TRBV5-8 and TRBJ2-7 proteins fill in what lies around the CDR3, so the full variable domain reads EAGVTQSPTHLIKTRGQQATLRCSPISGHTSVYWYQQALGLGLQFLLWYDEGEERNRGNFPPRFSGRQFPNYSSELNVNALELEDSALYLCASSWGLGEQYFGPGTRLTVT.